These 28 T cell receptor beta chains were all obtained from the same sample, sequenced in a study of early T cells in non-severe SARS-CoV-2 infection. MiXCR, applied by TCRdb to the 5' RACE reads, yields one record per CDR3 protein. The table shows 55,000 to 70,000 distinct CDR3 sequences, with roughly 12% occurring only once. The specimen sequenced was whole blood. These TCRs come from an adult who was a healthcare worker with PCR-confirmed SARS-CoV-2 infection or an uninfected control (not recorded which).

The chain has TRBV3-1 and TRBJ2-6, with TRBD1 matching over 10 bases. The CDR3 contains 19 residues. J lost 2 bases, V lost 7 bases, and 14 bases had no gene match. Per germline, CDR1 LGHDT and CDR2 YNNKEL (reference sequence). CDR3 in DNA: TGTGCCAGCACCCCTAAACCCGGGACAGGGGAAGCTGGGGCCAACGTCCTGACTTTC. As protein: CASTPKPGTGEAGANVLTF.

This clonotype was seen a few times. This chain uses TRBV20-1 with TRBJ2-1, with unresolved D. Per germline, CDR1 DFQATT and CDR2 SNEGSKA (reference sequence). V gave up 3 bases and J gave up 3 bases, with 6 bases separating them. The CDR3 is 12 residues long. The chain's CDR3 is CSASSDYNEQFF. CDR3 DNA: TGCAGTGCTAGTTCCGACTACAATGAGCAGTTCTTC.

The table lists this clonotype with a few counts. The J gene is TRBJ1-2, the V gene TRBV6-5; D gene unclear. Per germline, CDR1 MNHEY and CDR2 SVGAGI. V dropped 5 bases and J dropped 4 bases, with 17 bases sitting between them. CDR3 length: 15 residues. CDR3 residues: CASSPHTDGSYGYTF. The CDR3 nucleotides read TGTGCCAGCAGTCCGCATACCGACGGTAGCTATGGCTACACCTTC.

This clonotype was seen at least ten times. The genes are TRBV18 and TRBJ2-2; D remains ambiguous. Trimming removed 5 bases at V and 7 bases at J, with 8 bases between. Germline lookup yields CDR1 KGHSH and CDR2 LQKENI. The length of the CDR3 is 12 residues. CDR3 in DNA: TGTGCCAGCTCATCTGGTGTCGGGGAGCTGTTTTTT. Amino acids: CASSSGVGELFF.

The table lists this clonotype with a few counts. Germline is not matched at one junction end, which may reflect a read error. J is TRBJ1-1 and V is TRBV7-2; D gene ambiguous. Germline V gene lookup returns CDR1 SGHTA and CDR2 FQGNSA. There are 14 residues in the CDR3. The CDR3 protein is CASSLPGTNTEAFF. In DNA, the CDR3 is TGTGCCAGCAGCTTACCGGGAACGAACACTGAAGCCTTCTTT.

This sequence joins TRBV6-6 and TRBJ1-5; D perhaps matches TRBD1 (6 bases). V was pared by 8 bases and J by 0 bases, with 20 bases between. Germline-derived CDR1 and CDR2 are MNHNY and SVGAGI (reference sequence). The CDR3 runs 17 residues. The CDR3 coding sequence is TGTGCCAGCCGACGGGGGCAGGGGTCTTATAGCAATCAGCCCCAGCATTTT. Translated, it gives CASRRGQGSYSNQPQHF.

This clonotype came up many times. This chain links TRBV27 with TRBJ1-2, with D uncertain. Germline V lookup: CDR1 MNHEY, CDR2 SMNVEV (reference sequence). Trimming left V 5 bases short and J 5 bases short, with 18 bases between. This CDR3 has 15 amino acids. CDR3 in DNA: TGTGCCAGCAGTCCTTACCAAGGAGACAAATATGGCTACACCTTC. Protein product: CASSPYQGDKYGYTF.

V is TRBV10-3 and J is TRBJ1-3; D is unclear. In germline, CDR1 is ENHRY, CDR2 SYGVKD. This CDR3 comprises 12 residues. V lost 6 bases and J 4 bases, leaving 7 bases between the germline ends. The CDR3 reads CAISLDGNTIYF. The DNA for the CDR3 is TGTGCCATCAGCCTAGACGGAAACACCATATATTTT.

This clonotype was picked up a small number of times. This chain links TRBV7-2 with TRBJ2-7; either TRBD1 or TRBD2 may fit D (5 bases each). Germline assignment: CDR1 SGHTA and CDR2 FQGNSA. V lost 1 base to trimming and J lost 2 bases, with 9 bases between them. CDR3 length: 14 amino acids. The CDR3 sequence: CASSLGGTAYEQYF. CDR3 in DNA: TGTGCCAGCAGCTTAGGGGGGACCGCCTACGAGCAGTACTTC.

This clonotype was seen ten or more times. The rearrangement uses TRBV12-3 or TRBV12-4 and TRBJ2-1, with TRBD2 identical over 12 bases. The V and J ends lost 5 bases and 1 base, in that order; junction bases with no gene match: 6. The CDR3 is 17 residues long. The CDR3 DNA is TGTGCCAGCAGTATCAGGACTAGCGGGGTTTCCTACAATGAGCAGTTCTTC. It encodes CASSIRTSGVSYNEQFF.

This clonotype was seen a handful of times. This sequence joins TRBV12-3 or TRBV12-4 and TRBJ1-4; D call uncertain. The V gene lost 5 bases and the J gene lost 5 bases, with 12 bases spanning the gap. The CDR3 is 14 amino acids. CDR3 bases: TGTGCCAGCAGTCCGCAAGGGCCGAATGAAAAACTGTTTTTT. Its translation: CASSPQGPNEKLFF.

This clonotype has ten or more counts. V gene TRBV7-8 combines with J gene TRBJ2-2; D gene unclear. The V gene lost 5 bases and the J gene lost 0 bases, with 10 bases spanning the gap. Germline values: CDR1 SGHVS, CDR2 FQNEAQ. The CDR3 has 15 residues. Here the CDR3 reads CASSARVPNTGELFF. CDR3 coding DNA: TGTGCCAGCAGCGCGCGAGTCCCGAACACCGGGGAGCTGTTTTTT. The whole variable domain, remainder taken from reference TRBV7-8 and TRBJ2-2, is GAGVSQSPRYKVAKRGQDVALRCDPISGHVSLFWYQQALGQGPEFLTYFQNEAQLDKSGLPSDRFFAERPEGSVSTLKIQRTQQEDSAVYLCASSARVPNTGELFFGEGSRLTVL.

V is TRBV29-1 and J is TRBJ1-5, with TRBD1 matching 8 bases. With V trimmed by 6 bases and J by 6 bases, 7 bases remained unmatched. Germline CDR1 SQVTM, CDR2 ANQGSEA. This CDR3 is built from 13 residues. The CDR3, as DNA: TGCAGCGTCTGGTCGGGGACAGGTCAGCCCCAGCATTTT. Translating it yields CSVWSGTGQPQHF.

This clonotype was detected only a few times. This chain links TRBV3-1 with TRBJ2-7; perhaps D is TRBD1 or TRBD2 (6 bases each). V was pared by 1 base and J by 6 bases, with 19 bases between. Germline CDR1 reads LGHDT; CDR2 reads YNNKEL (reference sequence). This CDR3 has 16 amino acids. The CDR3 protein is CASSQGGGFLGAEQYF. The CDR3 coding sequence is TGTGCCAGCAGCCAAGGCGGAGGGTTTTTGGGGGCCGAGCAGTACTTC.

At least ten counts were recorded for this clonotype. The V gene is TRBV20-1, the J gene TRBJ2-3; 10 nucleotides match TRBD2. V gave up 4 bases and J gave up 1 base; unmatched junction bases: 5. This CDR3 contains 15 residues. In germline, CDR1 is DFQATT, CDR2 SNEGSKA (reference sequence). In DNA, the CDR3 is TGCAGTGCTACACACACTAGCGGGGGCACAGATACGCAGTATTTT. Translating it yields CSATHTSGGTDTQYF.

This clonotype has at least ten counts. The genes are TRBV6-5 and TRBJ2-7; D could derive from TRBD1 or TRBD2 (5 bases each). Trimming pared 4 bases from V and 3 bases from J, leaving 13 bases between. The CDR3 has 14 residues. CDR1 is MNHEY and CDR2 is SVGAGI in the germline V gene. CDR3 amino acids: CASSLRGRSYEQYF. Here the CDR3 DNA reads TGTGCCAGCAGTTTGAGGGGCAGGAGCTACGAGCAGTACTTC.

The chain uses TRBV2 and TRBJ2-7, with 12 bases matching TRBD2. Germline V CDR1 and CDR2: SNHLY, FYNNEI. This CDR3 region has 15 residues. The J segment lost 1 base and the V segment lost 9 bases, leaving 7 bases of the junction unmatched. The CDR3 DNA follows: TGTGCCAGTAAGCCTGGGACTAGCGGGTCCTACGAGCAGTACTTC. Its protein product is CASKPGTSGSYEQYF.

In DNA, the CDR3 is TGTGCCAGCAGCTATGGACTCGGGACCTACGAGCAGTACTTC. The encoded protein is CASSYGLGTYEQYF. The chain recombines TRBV11-2 with TRBJ2-7, with D perhaps TRBD2 (5 bases). Germline CDR1 is SGHAT and CDR2 is FQNNGV. V lost 4 bases to trimming and J lost 2 bases, with 12 bases between them. The CDR3 is made up of 14 amino acids.

This clonotype was recorded a few times. The gene calls are TRBV12-3 or TRBV12-4 and TRBJ2-1; 7 bases agree with TRBD2. V was clipped by 7 bases and J by 0 bases; unmatched bases: 9. The CDR3 is made up of 16 amino acids. CDR3 in amino acids: CASTTRGSYSYNEQFF. The CDR3 DNA reads as TGTGCCAGCACGACGCGGGGGTCTTACTCCTACAATGAGCAGTTCTTC.

This clonotype was seen repeatedly, ten times or more. This sequence joins TRBV29-1 and TRBJ2-1; D possibly matches TRBD1 or TRBD2 (5 bases each). CDR3 length: 13 residues. Germline V gives CDR1 SQVTM, CDR2 ANQGSEA. The V end was cut by 4 bases, the J end by 6 bases, with 13 bases between. The CDR3 DNA sequence: TGCAGCGTTGTAACTAGTGGGGGCAATGAGCAGTTCTTC. This sequence encodes CSVVTSGGNEQFF.

The chain recombines TRBV6-4 with TRBJ2-2; TRBD1 might be the D (5 bases). The ends were cut back, 0 bases at V and 3 bases at J, with 11 bases in the middle. Germline CDR1 MRHNA, CDR2 SNTAGT. The CDR3 extends over 16 amino acids. CDR3 DNA: TGTGCCAGCAGTGACTCGATTCAGGGATACACCGGGGAGCTGTTTTTT. It encodes CASSDSIQGYTGELFF.

J is TRBJ2-2 and V is TRBV5-6; TRBD2 matches 7 bases. The CDR3 sequence is 17 residues long. Trimming cost V 0 bases and J 4 bases; bases outside gene matches: 9. Germline V gives CDR1 SGHDT, CDR2 YYEEEE. The CDR3 loop is CASSLGVLAEFTGELFF. In nucleotides, the CDR3 is TGTGCCAGCAGCTTGGGTGTGCTAGCGGAGTTCACCGGGGAGCTGTTTTTT. The whole variable domain, filled in from reference TRBV5-6 and TRBJ2-2, reads DAGVTQSPTHLIKTRGQQVTLRCSPKSGHDTVSWYQQALGQGPQFIFQYYEEEERQRGNFPDRFSGHQFPNYSSELNVNALLLGDSALYLCASSLGVLAEFTGELFFGEGSRLTVL.

This clonotype was detected only a few times. V and J are TRBV7-9 and TRBJ2-3, with 7 bases identical to TRBD1. V lost 3 bases to trimming and J lost 5 bases; unmatched junction nucleotides: 14. The length of the CDR3 is 17 residues. Per germline, CDR1 SEHNR and CDR2 FQNEAQ (reference sequence). The CDR3, as DNA: TGTGCCAGCAGCTTTGCCGGACAGGCCCCCAGGGTAGATACGCAGTATTTT. The encoded protein is CASSFAGQAPRVDTQYF.

This chain uses TRBV5-1 with TRBJ2-1; 7 nucleotides line up with TRBD2. Trimming took 3 bases from V and 9 from J; bases not matched to a gene: 18. The CDR3 covers 17 residues. The V gene's germline CDR1 is SGHRS and CDR2 YFSETQ. The chain's CDR3 is CASSSGKRGLGFTEQFF. The CDR3 DNA reads as TGCGCCAGCAGCTCGGGCAAGCGGGGATTGGGGTTTACTGAGCAGTTCTTC.

The V call is TRBV6-4, the J call TRBJ1-1, with D tentatively TRBD1 (5 bases). The CDR3 runs 14 residues. The V gene's germline CDR1 is MRHNA and CDR2 SNTAGT. V was pared by 6 bases and J by 0 bases, with 11 bases between. The chain's CDR3 is CASSQTEMNTEAFF. DNA of the CDR3: TGTGCCAGCAGCCAGACAGAAATGAACACTGAAGCTTTCTTT.

The chain employs TRBV20-1 and TRBJ1-2; the D gene is possibly TRBD1 (5 bases). CDR3 length equals 12 residues. Trimming took off 3 bases at V and 5 bases at J, with 10 bases between the two ends. Germline CDR1 DFQATT, CDR2 SNEGSKA (reference sequence). CDR3 nucleotide sequence: TGCAGTGCTAGTCAGGGCATATATGGCTACACCTTC. Protein product: CSASQGIYGYTF.

The chain links TRBV29-1 to TRBJ1-2; a possible D gene is TRBD1 (5 bases). Trimming left V 7 bases short and J 2 bases short, with 14 bases between. The CDR3 is made up of 13 amino acids. Looked up from germline, CDR1 is SQVTM and CDR2 is ANQGSEA. For the CDR3, the DNA is TGCAGCGGAGGGACTCAACTCAACTATGGCTACACCTTC. It yields the protein CSGGTQLNYGYTF.

This clonotype was observed a few times. The chain uses TRBV21-1 and TRBJ2-4; the D call TRBD1 from the table was never checked on the DNA. TRBV21-1 is an annotated pseudogene. The CDR3 spans 19 residues. The CDR3 loop is CASSKVILKGQLAKNIQYF. CDR3 in DNA: TGTGCCAGCAGCAAAGTAATCCTCAAGGGACAGCTAGCCAAAAACATTCAGTACTTC.